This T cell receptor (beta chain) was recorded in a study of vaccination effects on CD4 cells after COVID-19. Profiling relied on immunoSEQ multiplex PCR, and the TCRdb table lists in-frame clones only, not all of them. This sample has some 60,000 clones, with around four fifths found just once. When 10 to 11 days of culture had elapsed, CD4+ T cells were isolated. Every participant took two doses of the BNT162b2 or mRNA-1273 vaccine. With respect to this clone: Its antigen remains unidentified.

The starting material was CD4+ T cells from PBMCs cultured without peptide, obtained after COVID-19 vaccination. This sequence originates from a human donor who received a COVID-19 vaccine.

In DNA, the CDR3 is TGTGCCAGCAGTGCCACAGGCGGTGGAAACACCATATATTTT. Translated: CASSATGGGNTIYF. This rearrangement joins TRBV6-4 to TRBJ1-3, with D possibly TRBD1 on 5 matching bases. There are 14 residues in the CDR3. Trimming took off 4 bases at V and 3 bases at J, with 10 bases between the two ends. Germline loops: CDR1 MRHNA, CDR2 SNTAGT.